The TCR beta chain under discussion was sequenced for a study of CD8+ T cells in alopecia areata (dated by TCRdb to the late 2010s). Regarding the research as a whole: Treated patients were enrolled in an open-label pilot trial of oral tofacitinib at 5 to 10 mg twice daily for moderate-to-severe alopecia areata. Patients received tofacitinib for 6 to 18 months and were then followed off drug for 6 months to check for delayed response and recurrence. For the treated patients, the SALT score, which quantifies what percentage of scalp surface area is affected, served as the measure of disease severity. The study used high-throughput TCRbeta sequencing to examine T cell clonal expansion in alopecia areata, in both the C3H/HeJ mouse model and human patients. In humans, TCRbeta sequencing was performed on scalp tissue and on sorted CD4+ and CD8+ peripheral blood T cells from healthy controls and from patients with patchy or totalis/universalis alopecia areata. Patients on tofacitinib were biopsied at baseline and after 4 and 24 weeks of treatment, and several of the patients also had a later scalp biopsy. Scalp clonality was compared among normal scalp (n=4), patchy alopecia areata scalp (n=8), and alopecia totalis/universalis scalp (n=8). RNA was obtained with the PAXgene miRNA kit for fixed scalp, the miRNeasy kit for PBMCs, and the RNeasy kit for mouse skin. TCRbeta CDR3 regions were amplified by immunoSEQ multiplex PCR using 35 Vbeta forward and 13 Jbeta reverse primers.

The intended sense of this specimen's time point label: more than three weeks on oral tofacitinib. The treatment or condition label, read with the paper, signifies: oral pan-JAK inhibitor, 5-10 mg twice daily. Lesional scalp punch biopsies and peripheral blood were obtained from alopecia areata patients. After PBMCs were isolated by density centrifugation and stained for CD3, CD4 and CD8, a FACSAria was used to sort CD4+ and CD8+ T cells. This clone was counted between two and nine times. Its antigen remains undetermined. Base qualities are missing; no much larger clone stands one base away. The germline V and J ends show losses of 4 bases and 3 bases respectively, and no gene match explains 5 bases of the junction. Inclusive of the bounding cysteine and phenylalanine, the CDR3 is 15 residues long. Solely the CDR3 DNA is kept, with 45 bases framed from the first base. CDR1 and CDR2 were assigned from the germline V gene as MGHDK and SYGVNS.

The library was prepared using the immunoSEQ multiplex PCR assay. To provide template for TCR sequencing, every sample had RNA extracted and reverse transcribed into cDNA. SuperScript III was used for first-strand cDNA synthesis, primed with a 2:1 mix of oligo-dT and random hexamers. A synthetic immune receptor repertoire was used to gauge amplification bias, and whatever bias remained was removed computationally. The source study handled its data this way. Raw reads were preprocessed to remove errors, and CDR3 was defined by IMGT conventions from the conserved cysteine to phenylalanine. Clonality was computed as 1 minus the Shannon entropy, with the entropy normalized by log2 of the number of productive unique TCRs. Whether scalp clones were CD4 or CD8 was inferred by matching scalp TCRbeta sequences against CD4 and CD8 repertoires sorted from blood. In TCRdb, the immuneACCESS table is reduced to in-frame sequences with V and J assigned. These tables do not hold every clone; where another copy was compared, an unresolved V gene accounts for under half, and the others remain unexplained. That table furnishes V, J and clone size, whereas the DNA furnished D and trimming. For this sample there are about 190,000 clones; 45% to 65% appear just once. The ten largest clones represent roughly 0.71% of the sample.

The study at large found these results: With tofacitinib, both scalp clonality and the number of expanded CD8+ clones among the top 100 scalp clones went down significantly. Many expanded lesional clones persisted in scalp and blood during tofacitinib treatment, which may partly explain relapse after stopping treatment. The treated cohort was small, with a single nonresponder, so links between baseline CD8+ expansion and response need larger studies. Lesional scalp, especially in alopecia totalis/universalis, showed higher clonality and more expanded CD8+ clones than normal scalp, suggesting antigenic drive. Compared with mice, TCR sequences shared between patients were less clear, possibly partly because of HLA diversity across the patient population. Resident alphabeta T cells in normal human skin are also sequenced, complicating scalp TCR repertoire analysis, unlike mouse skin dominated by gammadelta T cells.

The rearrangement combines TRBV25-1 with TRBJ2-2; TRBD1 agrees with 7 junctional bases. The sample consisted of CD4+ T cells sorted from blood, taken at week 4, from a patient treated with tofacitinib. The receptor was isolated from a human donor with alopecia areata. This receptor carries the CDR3 CASSAIGGYTGELFF. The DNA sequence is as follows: TGTGCCAGCAGTGCTATAGGGGGCTACACCGGGGAGCTGTTTTTT.